This record looks at one T cell receptor (beta chain) sequence and its context. No antigen is known for it. Trimming stripped 0 bases from V and 0 bases from J, with 10 bases between. Germline V lookup: CDR1 SGDLS, CDR2 YYNGEE. The CDR3 loop spans 15 amino acids. Repertoires were generated with immunoSEQ multiplex PCR, while TCRdb's copy carries only in-frame clones and drops some. The repertoire holds about 26,000 clones, with about four fifths as singletons. The data are from a study of CD4 T cells in relation to SARS-CoV-2 and coronaviruses. Study information: TCR beta CDR3s were sequenced after roughly eleven-day antigen culture of PBMCs. Study conclusions and caveats: No donor gave both pre-pandemic and post-infection samples.

Before the COVID-19 pandemic, during about 2011-2019, CD4+ T cells were taken from unexposed donors. After ten to eleven days of culture, CD4+ T cells were isolated. As cell numbers allowed, unexposed-donor CD4+ T cells faced SARS-CoV-2 S/N and four cold-coronavirus spikes. Fresh IL-2 medium replaced half the medium on days 3 and 7. The receptor was isolated from a human donor in good health. The V gene is TRBV9, the J gene TRBJ2-7, with D perhaps assigned TRBD1 or TRBD2 (5 bases each). Sequencing was carried out using CD4+ T cells from PBMCs, cultured in vitro. In DNA form, the CDR3 reads TGTGCCAGCAGCGTAGTGGCAGGGAGCTCCTACGAGCAGTACTTC. Translation gives CASSVVAGSSYEQYF.